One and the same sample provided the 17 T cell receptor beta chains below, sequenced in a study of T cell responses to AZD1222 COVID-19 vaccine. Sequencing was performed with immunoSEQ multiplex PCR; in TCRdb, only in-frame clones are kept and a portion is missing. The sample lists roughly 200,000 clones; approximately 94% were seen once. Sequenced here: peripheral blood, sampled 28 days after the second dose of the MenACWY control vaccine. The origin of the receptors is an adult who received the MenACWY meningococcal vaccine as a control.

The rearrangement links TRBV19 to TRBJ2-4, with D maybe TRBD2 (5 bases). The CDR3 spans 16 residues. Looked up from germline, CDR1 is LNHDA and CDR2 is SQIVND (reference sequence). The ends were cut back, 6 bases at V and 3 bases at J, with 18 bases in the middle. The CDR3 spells CASRTKAGLDKNIQYF. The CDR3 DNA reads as TGTGCCAGTAGAACCAAGGCGGGCTTAGACAAAAACATTCAGTACTTC.

CDR3 sequence reads: CASSPPTGLRPYNEQFF. The CDR3 DNA reads TGTGCCAGCTCACCACCGACAGGGCTTCGGCCCTACAATGAGCAGTTCTTC. V and J are TRBV18 and TRBJ2-1, with 7 bases aligning to TRBD1. The CDR3 contains 17 residues. Germline loops: CDR1 KGHSH, CDR2 LQKENI. V shed 0 bases and J 2 bases; nucleotides not matched to a gene: 7.

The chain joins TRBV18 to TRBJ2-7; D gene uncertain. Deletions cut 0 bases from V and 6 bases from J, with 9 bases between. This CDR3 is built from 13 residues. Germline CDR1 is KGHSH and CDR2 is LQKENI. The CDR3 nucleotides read TGTGCCAGCTCACCACCGTCCGGGTTCGAGCAGTACTTC. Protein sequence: CASSPPSGFEQYF. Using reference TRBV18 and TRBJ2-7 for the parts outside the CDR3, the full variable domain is NAGVMQNPRHLVRRRGQEARLRCSPMKGHSHVYWYRQLPEEGLKFMVYLQKENIIDESGMPKERFSAEFPKEGPSILRIQQVVRGDSAAYFCASSPPSGFEQYFGPGTRLTVT.

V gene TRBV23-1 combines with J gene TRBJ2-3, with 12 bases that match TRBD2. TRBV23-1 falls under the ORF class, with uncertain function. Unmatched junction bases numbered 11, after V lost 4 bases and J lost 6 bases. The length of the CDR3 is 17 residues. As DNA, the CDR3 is TGCGCCAGCAGTCCATCCCGGACTAGCGGGGCCGGGGATACGCAGTATTTT. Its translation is CASSPSRTSGAGDTQYF.

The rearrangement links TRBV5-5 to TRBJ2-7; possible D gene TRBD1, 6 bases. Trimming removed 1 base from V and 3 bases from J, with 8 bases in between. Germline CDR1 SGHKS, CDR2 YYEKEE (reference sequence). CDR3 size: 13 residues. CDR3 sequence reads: CASSLLDSYEQYF. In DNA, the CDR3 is TGTGCCAGCAGCTTGCTGGACAGCTACGAGCAGTACTTC.

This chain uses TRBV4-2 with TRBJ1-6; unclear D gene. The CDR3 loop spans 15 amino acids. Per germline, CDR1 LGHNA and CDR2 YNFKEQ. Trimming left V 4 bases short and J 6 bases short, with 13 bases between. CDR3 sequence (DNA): TGTGCCAGCAGCCCCGGGGAGGCCTTTAATTCACCCCTCCACTTT. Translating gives CASSPGEAFNSPLHF.

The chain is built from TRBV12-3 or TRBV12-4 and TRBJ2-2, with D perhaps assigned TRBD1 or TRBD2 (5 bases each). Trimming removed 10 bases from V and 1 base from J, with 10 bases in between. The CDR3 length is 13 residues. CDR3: CATLGGNTGELFF. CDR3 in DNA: TGTGCCACCCTTGGGGGGAACACCGGGGAGCTGTTTTTT.

CDR3 protein: CASSPSGTGKETQYF. The CDR3, as DNA: TGTGCCAGCTCACCGTCCGGGACAGGGAAAGAGACCCAGTACTTC. The genes are TRBV18 and TRBJ2-5; 9 bases are shared with TRBD1. J was trimmed by 3 bases and V by 3 bases; bases with no gene match: 5. Germline V gives CDR1 KGHSH, CDR2 LQKENI. This CDR3 has 15 residues.

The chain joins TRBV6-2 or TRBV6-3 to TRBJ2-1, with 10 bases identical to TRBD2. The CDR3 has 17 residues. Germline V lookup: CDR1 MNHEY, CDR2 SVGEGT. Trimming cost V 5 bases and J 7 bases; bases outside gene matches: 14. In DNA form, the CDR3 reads TGTGCCAGCAGTAGGGGGTCCGGGACTAGCGCAAGGAATGAGCAGTTCTTC. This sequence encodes CASSRGSGTSARNEQFF.

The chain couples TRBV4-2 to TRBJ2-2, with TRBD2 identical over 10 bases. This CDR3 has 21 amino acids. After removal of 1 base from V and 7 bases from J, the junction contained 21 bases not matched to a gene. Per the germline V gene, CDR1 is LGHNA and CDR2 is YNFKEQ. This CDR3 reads CASSQGGDDRASGSFGGELFF. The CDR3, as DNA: TGTGCCAGCAGCCAAGGGGGGGATGATCGGGCTAGCGGGAGTTTCGGCGGGGAGCTGTTTTTT.

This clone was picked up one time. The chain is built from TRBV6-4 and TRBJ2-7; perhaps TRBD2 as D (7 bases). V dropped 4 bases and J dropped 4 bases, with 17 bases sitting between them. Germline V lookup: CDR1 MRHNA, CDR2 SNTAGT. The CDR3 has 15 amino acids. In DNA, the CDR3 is TGTGCCAGCAGTGCCTCAGGGGAGGGTTCGTACGAGCAGTACTTC. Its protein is CASSASGEGSYEQYF.

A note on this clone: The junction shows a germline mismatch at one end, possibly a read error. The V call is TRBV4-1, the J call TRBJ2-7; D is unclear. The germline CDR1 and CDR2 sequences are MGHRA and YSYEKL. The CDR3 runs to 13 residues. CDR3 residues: CASSRMASDEQYF. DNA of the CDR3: TGCGCCAGCAGCCGAATGGCCTCCGACGAGCAGTACTTC.

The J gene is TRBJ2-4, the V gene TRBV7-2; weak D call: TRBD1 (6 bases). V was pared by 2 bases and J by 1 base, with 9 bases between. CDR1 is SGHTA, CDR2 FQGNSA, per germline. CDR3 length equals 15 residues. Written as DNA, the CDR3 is TGTGCCAGCAGCTTACAGGGGCAGGCCAAAAACATTCAGTACTTC. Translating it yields CASSLQGQAKNIQYF.

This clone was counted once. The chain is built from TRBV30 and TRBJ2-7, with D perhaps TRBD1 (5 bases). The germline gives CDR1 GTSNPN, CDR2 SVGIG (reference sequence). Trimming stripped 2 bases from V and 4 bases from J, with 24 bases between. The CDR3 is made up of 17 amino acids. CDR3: CAWSRDGPRGLGYEQYF. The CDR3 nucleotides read TGTGCCTGGAGTCGTGATGGGCCTAGGGGCCTAGGTTACGAGCAGTACTTC.

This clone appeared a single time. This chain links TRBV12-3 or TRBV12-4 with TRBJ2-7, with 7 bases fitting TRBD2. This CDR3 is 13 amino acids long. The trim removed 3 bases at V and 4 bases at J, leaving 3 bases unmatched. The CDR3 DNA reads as TGTGCCAGCAGTTTCTGGGGGGGGTACGAGCAGTACTTC. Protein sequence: CASSFWGGYEQYF.

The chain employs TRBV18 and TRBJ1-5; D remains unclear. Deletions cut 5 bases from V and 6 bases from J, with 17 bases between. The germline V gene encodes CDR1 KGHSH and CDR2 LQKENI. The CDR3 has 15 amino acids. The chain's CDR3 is CASSSDLEGAQPQHF. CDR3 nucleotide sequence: TGTGCCAGCTCATCAGACCTGGAGGGCGCTCAGCCCCAGCATTTT.

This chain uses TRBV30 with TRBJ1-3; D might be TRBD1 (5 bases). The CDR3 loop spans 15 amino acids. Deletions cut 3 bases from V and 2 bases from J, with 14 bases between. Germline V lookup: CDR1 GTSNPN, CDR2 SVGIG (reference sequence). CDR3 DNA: TGTGCCTGGAGGGGGGACCTAGGAACTGGAAACACCATATATTTT. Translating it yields CAWRGDLGTGNTIYF.